The 25 T cell receptor beta chains below come from one sample, sequenced in a study of T cell responses to AZD1222 COVID-19 vaccine. Clones were read by immunoSEQ multiplex PCR, and TCRdb kept only the in-frame ones, dropping some. The repertoire includes 100,000 to 150,000 clones, approximately 93% of them detected once, and roughly 5.9% sits in the top ten. The sample in question was peripheral blood, obtained on day 0 of AZD1222 vaccination. These receptors all stem from an adult in good health.

The rearrangement joins TRBV4-1 to TRBJ1-1; the D is unclear. The CDR3 runs 15 residues. Germline values: CDR1 MGHRA, CDR2 YSYEKL. The germline V and J ends were trimmed by 0 bases and 1 base, with 9 bases remaining between them. The DNA for the CDR3 is TGCGCCAGCAGCCAAGATATGTTCGGGAACACTGAAGCTTTCTTT. Encoded protein: CASSQDMFGNTEAFF.

The chain has TRBV3-1 (or the pseudogene TRBV3-2) and TRBJ2-2; D is ambiguous. Germline V gene sequence: CDR1 LGHDT, CDR2 YNNKEL (reference sequence). The V and J ends lost 2 bases and 7 bases respectively, with 11 bases between them. The CDR3 totals 14 residues. DNA for the CDR3: TGTGCCAGCAGCCAAAAAGGGTCGAACGGGGAGCTGTTTTTT. Protein: CASSQKGSNGELFF.

The chain recombines TRBV10-1 with TRBJ2-2; D may match TRBD1 or TRBD2 (6 bases each). CDR3 length equals 15 residues. V lost 3 bases to trimming and J lost 2 bases, with 10 bases between them. CDR1 and CDR2 (germline): WNHNN, SYGVQD (reference sequence). CDR3 in amino acids: CASSERGANTGELFF. In DNA, the CDR3 is TGCGCCAGCAGTGAAAGGGGGGCCAACACCGGGGAGCTGTTTTTT.

The CDR3 is CAWRGTGTPSNQPQHF. The CDR3 DNA is TGTGCCTGGAGGGGGACAGGGACTCCTAGCAATCAGCCCCAGCATTTT. The J gene is TRBJ1-5, the V gene TRBV30, with TRBD1 matching 9 bases. J lost 0 bases, V lost 3 bases, and 6 bases had no gene match. CDR3 size: 16 residues. Germline CDR1 GTSNPN, CDR2 SVGIG (reference sequence).

The chain uses TRBV6-5 and TRBJ1-6, with a weak D call TRBD1 (5 bases). This CDR3 spans 16 amino acids. Germline V CDR1 and CDR2: MNHEY, SVGAGI. V lost 2 bases and J 8 bases, leaving 16 bases between the germline ends. The CDR3 spells CASSYVQGGVDSPLHF. The CDR3 DNA sequence: TGTGCCAGCAGTTACGTTCAGGGAGGAGTGGATTCACCCCTCCACTTT.

The chain recombines TRBV5-6 with TRBJ1-6, with a possible D match to TRBD1 (6 bases). CDR1 and CDR2 from the germline V gene are SGHDT and YYEEEE. This CDR3 has 14 amino acids. Between the trimmed V and J ends, which lost 0 bases and 8 bases, there was a span of 9 bases. The CDR3 nucleotides read TGTGCCAGCAGCTTGGACAGGGAGGATTCACCCCTCCACTTT. This codes for CASSLDREDSPLHF.

The V and J genes are TRBV28 and TRBJ1-5; unclear D gene. The CDR3 length is 14 residues. The germline V and J ends were trimmed by 6 bases and 3 bases, with 12 bases remaining between them. Per germline, CDR1 MDHEN and CDR2 SYDVKM. The DNA for the CDR3 is TGTGCCAGCAGGGTACCCCGCTTCAATCAGCCCCAGCATTTT. This encodes CASRVPRFNQPQHF.

The sample holds one count of this clone. The rearrangement uses TRBV2 and TRBJ1-6; 8 bases are shared with TRBD1. The CDR3 is made up of 13 amino acids. Germline-derived CDR1 and CDR2 are SNHLY and FYNNEI. J gave up 7 bases and V 10 bases, and 6 bases lay outside the gene matches. This chain's CDR3 is CATTQGVNSPLHF. DNA for the CDR3: TGTGCCACTACACAGGGGGTGAATTCACCCCTCCACTTT.

The CDR3 is CASSQYIGGQTEAFF. The DNA of the CDR3 is TGTGCCAGCAGCCAATATATCGGGGGGCAGACTGAAGCTTTCTTT. The rearrangement joins TRBV4-2 to TRBJ1-1, with D perhaps TRBD1 (6 bases). V gave up 2 bases and J gave up 5 bases, with 15 bases separating them. This CDR3 has 15 residues. Germline CDR1 is LGHNA and CDR2 is YNFKEQ.

This chain connects TRBV11-2 to TRBJ1-1; 8 bases agree with TRBD1. With 3 bases clipped from V and 11 bases from J, the junction kept 8 bases outside the gene matches. The CDR3 is made up of 13 amino acids. The V gene's germline CDR1 is SGHAT and CDR2 FQNNGV. As DNA, the CDR3 is TGTGCCAGCAGCTTCATCGGGGGACAGGAGGCTTTCTTT. Encoded protein: CASSFIGGQEAFF.

The chain is built from TRBV7-6 and TRBJ2-3, with a possible D match to TRBD1 (6 bases). In germline, CDR1 is SGHVS, CDR2 FNYEAQ. The length of the CDR3 is 16 residues. V was cut by 2 bases and J by 2 bases, with 14 bases left in between. The CDR3 reads CASSLRTALDTDTQYF. CDR3 DNA sequence: TGTGCCAGCAGCTTACGGACAGCTTTGGACACAGATACGCAGTATTTT.

The chain links TRBV25-1 to TRBJ1-6; D is undetermined. The V end lost 7 bases, the J end lost 8 bases, and 18 bases lay between the germline ends. CDR3 length equals 15 residues. CDR1 MGHDK and CDR2 SYGVNS come from the germline V gene. In nucleotides, the CDR3 is TGTGCCAGCAAAGCCCCGACCTCTTGGGATTCACCCCTCCACTTT. Protein product: CASKAPTSWDSPLHF.

The CDR3 loop reads CASSESWGTGLHEQFF. CDR3 in DNA: TGTGCCAGCAGTGAAAGTTGGGGGACAGGCCTCCATGAGCAGTTCTTC. The V and J genes are TRBV6-1 and TRBJ2-1; 8 bases fit TRBD1. The CDR3 runs to 16 residues. The germline V gene encodes CDR1 MNHNS and CDR2 SASEGT. Trimming cost V 2 bases and J 8 bases; bases outside gene matches: 11.

The V call is TRBV7-2, the J call TRBJ1-5; tentative D call: TRBD1 (6 bases). V lost 8 bases and J lost 5, with 13 bases in between. The CDR3 consists of 13 residues. Germline V lookup: CDR1 SGHTA, CDR2 FQGNSA. Written as DNA, the CDR3 is TGTGCCAGCTCGACAGGTACTCATCAGCCCCAGCATTTT. It translates to CASSTGTHQPQHF.

This sequence joins TRBV6-5 and TRBJ1-2; TRBD1 might be the D (5 bases). The V and J ends lost 6 bases and 5 bases respectively, with 13 bases between them. The length of the CDR3 is 13 residues. Per the germline V gene, CDR1 is MNHEY and CDR2 is SVGAGI. CDR3 sequence: CASSYRQFYGYTF. As DNA, the CDR3 is TGTGCCAGCAGCTATCGACAGTTTTATGGCTACACCTTC.

V gene TRBV6-5 combines with J gene TRBJ2-1; D is perhaps TRBD1 (6 bases). In germline, CDR1 is MNHEY, CDR2 SVGAGI. V was pared by 6 bases and J by 4 bases, with 13 bases between. CDR3 length: 14 residues. CDR3 in DNA: TGTGCCAGCAGCTCAGGGGAGCGGTACAATGAGCAGTTCTTC. Its translation is CASSSGERYNEQFF.

The chain is built from TRBV28 and TRBJ1-6; tentatively, D is TRBD1 (5 bases). This CDR3 comprises 13 residues. Trimming stripped 5 bases from V and 13 bases from J, with 15 bases between. The germline CDR1 and CDR2 sequences are MDHEN and SYDVKM. The CDR3 is CASSRSGNQPLHF. CDR3 DNA: TGTGCCAGCAGTCGATCAGGGAATCAGCCCCTCCACTTT.

V and J are TRBV6-2 or TRBV6-3 and TRBJ2-5, with TRBD2 matching 10 bases. Germline V gives CDR1 MNHEY, CDR2 SVGEGT. The CDR3 contains 18 residues. The V segment lost 4 bases and the J segment 3 bases; nucleotides outside the gene matches: 14. The CDR3 sequence is CASSSGGWGLAIEETQYF. The CDR3 DNA is TGTGCCAGCAGTTCAGGGGGATGGGGACTAGCGATTGAAGAGACCCAGTACTTC.

The table lists this clone with a count of one. The chain links TRBV11-2 to TRBJ1-2; D not resolved. V lost 0 bases to trimming and J lost 5 bases, with 7 bases between them. CDR3 length: 13 amino acids. From germline, CDR1 is SGHAT and CDR2 FQNNGV. The CDR3 here is CASSLDIGYGYTF. CDR3 DNA sequence: TGTGCCAGCAGCTTAGATATAGGGTATGGCTACACCTTC.

The chain carries TRBV29-1 and TRBJ2-3; the D is unclear. Germline V gene sequence: CDR1 SQVTM, CDR2 ANQGSEA. The CDR3 covers 14 residues. Trimming removed 5 bases from V and 5 bases from J, with 17 bases in between. For the CDR3, the DNA is TGCAGCGTTCATAGTCCCCCGGGCCGAGATACGCAGTATTTT. Protein sequence: CSVHSPPGRDTQYF.

This clone was detected a few times. The chain employs TRBV12-3 or TRBV12-4 and TRBJ2-1; D gene ambiguous. The V end lost 5 bases, the J end lost 10 bases, and 15 bases lay between the germline ends. There are 13 residues in the CDR3. The CDR3 bases are TGTGCCAGCAGTACGGGCCCAGGTGGGGAGCAGTTCTTC. Translating it yields CASSTGPGGEQFF.

The rearrangement links TRBV10-3 to TRBJ1-1; 7 bases agree with TRBD1. Germline loops: CDR1 ENHRY, CDR2 SYGVKD. After removal of 5 bases from V and 2 bases from J, the junction contained 5 bases not matched to a gene. The CDR3 consists of 14 residues. The CDR3 nucleotides are TGTGCCATCAGTCCTACAGGGGACAACACTGAAGCTTTCTTT. Translated, it gives CAISPTGDNTEAFF.

V gene TRBV5-5 combines with J gene TRBJ2-5; 11 bases line up with TRBD2. Per germline, CDR1 SGHKS and CDR2 YYEKEE (reference sequence). The CDR3 is made up of 20 amino acids. V dropped 4 bases and J dropped 2; count of bases not matched to a gene: 19. The DNA of the CDR3 is TGTGCCAGCAGCACCCACGGTATACAGCAGGGACTAGCGGAGCAAGAGACCCAGTACTTC. Protein: CASSTHGIQQGLAEQETQYF.

The V call is TRBV27, the J call TRBJ1-4; no firm D call. Germline CDR1 MNHEY, CDR2 SMNVEV (reference sequence). The V end was cut by 8 bases, the J end by 5 bases, with 12 bases between. The CDR3 contains 13 residues. The CDR3 reads CASGRRKNEKLFF. Here the CDR3 DNA reads TGTGCCAGCGGACGACGGAAAAATGAAAAACTGTTTTTT.

The DNA for the CDR3 is TGCAGCGTTGCCACGGGTCCAGATACGCAGTATTTT. Its translation is CSVATGPDTQYF. The chain joins TRBV29-1 to TRBJ2-3; D is unclear. The CDR3 length is 12 residues. V was trimmed by 4 bases and J by 4 bases, leaving 9 bases between them. CDR1 is SQVTM and CDR2 is ANQGSEA in the germline V gene.